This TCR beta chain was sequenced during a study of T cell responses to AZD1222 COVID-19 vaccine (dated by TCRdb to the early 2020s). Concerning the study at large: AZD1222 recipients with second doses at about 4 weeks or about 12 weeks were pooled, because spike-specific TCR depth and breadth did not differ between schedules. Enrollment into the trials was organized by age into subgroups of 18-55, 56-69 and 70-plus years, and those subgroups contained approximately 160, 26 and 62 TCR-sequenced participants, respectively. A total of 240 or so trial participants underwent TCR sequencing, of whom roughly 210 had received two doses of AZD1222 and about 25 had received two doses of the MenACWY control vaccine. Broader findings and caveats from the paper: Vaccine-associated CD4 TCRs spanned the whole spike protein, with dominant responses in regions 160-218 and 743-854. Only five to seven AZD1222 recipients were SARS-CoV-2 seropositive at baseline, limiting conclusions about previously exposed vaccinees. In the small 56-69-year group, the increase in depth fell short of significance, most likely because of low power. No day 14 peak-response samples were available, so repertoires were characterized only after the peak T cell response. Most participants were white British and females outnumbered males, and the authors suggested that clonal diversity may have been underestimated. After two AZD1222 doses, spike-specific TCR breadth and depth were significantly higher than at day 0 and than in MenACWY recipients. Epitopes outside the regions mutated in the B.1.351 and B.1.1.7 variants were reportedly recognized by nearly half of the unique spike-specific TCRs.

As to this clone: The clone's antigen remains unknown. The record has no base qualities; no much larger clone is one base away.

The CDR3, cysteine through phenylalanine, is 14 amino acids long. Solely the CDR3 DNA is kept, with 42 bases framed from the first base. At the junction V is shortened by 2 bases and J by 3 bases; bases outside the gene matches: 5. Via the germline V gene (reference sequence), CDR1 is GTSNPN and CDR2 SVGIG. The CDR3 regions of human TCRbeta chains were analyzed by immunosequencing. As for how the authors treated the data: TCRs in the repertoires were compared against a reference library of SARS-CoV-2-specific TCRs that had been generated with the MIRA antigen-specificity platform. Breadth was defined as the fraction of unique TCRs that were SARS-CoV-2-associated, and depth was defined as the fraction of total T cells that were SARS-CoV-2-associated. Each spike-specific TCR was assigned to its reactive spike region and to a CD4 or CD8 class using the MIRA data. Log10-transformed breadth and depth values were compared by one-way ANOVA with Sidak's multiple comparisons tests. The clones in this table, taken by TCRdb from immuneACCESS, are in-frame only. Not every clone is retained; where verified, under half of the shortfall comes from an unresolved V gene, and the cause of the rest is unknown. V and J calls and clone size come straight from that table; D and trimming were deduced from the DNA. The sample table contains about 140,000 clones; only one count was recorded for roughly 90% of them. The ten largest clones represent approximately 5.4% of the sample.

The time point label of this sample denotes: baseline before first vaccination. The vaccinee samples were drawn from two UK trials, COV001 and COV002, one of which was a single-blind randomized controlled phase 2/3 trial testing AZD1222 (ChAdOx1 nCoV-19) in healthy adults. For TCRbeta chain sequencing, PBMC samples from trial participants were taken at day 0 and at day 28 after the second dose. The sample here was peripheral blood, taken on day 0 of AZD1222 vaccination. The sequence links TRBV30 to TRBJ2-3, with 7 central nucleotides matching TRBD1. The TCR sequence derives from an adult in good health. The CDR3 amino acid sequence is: CAWSPETGTDTQYF. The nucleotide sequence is TGTGCCTGGAGTCCCGAGACAGGGACAGATACGCAGTATTTT. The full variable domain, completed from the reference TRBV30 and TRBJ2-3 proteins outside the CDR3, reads SQTIHQWPATLVQPVGSPLSLECTVEGTSNPNLYWYRQAAGRGLQLLFYSVGIGQISSEVPQNLSASRPQDRQFILSSKKLLLSDSGFYLCAWSPETGTDTQYFGPGTRLTVL.